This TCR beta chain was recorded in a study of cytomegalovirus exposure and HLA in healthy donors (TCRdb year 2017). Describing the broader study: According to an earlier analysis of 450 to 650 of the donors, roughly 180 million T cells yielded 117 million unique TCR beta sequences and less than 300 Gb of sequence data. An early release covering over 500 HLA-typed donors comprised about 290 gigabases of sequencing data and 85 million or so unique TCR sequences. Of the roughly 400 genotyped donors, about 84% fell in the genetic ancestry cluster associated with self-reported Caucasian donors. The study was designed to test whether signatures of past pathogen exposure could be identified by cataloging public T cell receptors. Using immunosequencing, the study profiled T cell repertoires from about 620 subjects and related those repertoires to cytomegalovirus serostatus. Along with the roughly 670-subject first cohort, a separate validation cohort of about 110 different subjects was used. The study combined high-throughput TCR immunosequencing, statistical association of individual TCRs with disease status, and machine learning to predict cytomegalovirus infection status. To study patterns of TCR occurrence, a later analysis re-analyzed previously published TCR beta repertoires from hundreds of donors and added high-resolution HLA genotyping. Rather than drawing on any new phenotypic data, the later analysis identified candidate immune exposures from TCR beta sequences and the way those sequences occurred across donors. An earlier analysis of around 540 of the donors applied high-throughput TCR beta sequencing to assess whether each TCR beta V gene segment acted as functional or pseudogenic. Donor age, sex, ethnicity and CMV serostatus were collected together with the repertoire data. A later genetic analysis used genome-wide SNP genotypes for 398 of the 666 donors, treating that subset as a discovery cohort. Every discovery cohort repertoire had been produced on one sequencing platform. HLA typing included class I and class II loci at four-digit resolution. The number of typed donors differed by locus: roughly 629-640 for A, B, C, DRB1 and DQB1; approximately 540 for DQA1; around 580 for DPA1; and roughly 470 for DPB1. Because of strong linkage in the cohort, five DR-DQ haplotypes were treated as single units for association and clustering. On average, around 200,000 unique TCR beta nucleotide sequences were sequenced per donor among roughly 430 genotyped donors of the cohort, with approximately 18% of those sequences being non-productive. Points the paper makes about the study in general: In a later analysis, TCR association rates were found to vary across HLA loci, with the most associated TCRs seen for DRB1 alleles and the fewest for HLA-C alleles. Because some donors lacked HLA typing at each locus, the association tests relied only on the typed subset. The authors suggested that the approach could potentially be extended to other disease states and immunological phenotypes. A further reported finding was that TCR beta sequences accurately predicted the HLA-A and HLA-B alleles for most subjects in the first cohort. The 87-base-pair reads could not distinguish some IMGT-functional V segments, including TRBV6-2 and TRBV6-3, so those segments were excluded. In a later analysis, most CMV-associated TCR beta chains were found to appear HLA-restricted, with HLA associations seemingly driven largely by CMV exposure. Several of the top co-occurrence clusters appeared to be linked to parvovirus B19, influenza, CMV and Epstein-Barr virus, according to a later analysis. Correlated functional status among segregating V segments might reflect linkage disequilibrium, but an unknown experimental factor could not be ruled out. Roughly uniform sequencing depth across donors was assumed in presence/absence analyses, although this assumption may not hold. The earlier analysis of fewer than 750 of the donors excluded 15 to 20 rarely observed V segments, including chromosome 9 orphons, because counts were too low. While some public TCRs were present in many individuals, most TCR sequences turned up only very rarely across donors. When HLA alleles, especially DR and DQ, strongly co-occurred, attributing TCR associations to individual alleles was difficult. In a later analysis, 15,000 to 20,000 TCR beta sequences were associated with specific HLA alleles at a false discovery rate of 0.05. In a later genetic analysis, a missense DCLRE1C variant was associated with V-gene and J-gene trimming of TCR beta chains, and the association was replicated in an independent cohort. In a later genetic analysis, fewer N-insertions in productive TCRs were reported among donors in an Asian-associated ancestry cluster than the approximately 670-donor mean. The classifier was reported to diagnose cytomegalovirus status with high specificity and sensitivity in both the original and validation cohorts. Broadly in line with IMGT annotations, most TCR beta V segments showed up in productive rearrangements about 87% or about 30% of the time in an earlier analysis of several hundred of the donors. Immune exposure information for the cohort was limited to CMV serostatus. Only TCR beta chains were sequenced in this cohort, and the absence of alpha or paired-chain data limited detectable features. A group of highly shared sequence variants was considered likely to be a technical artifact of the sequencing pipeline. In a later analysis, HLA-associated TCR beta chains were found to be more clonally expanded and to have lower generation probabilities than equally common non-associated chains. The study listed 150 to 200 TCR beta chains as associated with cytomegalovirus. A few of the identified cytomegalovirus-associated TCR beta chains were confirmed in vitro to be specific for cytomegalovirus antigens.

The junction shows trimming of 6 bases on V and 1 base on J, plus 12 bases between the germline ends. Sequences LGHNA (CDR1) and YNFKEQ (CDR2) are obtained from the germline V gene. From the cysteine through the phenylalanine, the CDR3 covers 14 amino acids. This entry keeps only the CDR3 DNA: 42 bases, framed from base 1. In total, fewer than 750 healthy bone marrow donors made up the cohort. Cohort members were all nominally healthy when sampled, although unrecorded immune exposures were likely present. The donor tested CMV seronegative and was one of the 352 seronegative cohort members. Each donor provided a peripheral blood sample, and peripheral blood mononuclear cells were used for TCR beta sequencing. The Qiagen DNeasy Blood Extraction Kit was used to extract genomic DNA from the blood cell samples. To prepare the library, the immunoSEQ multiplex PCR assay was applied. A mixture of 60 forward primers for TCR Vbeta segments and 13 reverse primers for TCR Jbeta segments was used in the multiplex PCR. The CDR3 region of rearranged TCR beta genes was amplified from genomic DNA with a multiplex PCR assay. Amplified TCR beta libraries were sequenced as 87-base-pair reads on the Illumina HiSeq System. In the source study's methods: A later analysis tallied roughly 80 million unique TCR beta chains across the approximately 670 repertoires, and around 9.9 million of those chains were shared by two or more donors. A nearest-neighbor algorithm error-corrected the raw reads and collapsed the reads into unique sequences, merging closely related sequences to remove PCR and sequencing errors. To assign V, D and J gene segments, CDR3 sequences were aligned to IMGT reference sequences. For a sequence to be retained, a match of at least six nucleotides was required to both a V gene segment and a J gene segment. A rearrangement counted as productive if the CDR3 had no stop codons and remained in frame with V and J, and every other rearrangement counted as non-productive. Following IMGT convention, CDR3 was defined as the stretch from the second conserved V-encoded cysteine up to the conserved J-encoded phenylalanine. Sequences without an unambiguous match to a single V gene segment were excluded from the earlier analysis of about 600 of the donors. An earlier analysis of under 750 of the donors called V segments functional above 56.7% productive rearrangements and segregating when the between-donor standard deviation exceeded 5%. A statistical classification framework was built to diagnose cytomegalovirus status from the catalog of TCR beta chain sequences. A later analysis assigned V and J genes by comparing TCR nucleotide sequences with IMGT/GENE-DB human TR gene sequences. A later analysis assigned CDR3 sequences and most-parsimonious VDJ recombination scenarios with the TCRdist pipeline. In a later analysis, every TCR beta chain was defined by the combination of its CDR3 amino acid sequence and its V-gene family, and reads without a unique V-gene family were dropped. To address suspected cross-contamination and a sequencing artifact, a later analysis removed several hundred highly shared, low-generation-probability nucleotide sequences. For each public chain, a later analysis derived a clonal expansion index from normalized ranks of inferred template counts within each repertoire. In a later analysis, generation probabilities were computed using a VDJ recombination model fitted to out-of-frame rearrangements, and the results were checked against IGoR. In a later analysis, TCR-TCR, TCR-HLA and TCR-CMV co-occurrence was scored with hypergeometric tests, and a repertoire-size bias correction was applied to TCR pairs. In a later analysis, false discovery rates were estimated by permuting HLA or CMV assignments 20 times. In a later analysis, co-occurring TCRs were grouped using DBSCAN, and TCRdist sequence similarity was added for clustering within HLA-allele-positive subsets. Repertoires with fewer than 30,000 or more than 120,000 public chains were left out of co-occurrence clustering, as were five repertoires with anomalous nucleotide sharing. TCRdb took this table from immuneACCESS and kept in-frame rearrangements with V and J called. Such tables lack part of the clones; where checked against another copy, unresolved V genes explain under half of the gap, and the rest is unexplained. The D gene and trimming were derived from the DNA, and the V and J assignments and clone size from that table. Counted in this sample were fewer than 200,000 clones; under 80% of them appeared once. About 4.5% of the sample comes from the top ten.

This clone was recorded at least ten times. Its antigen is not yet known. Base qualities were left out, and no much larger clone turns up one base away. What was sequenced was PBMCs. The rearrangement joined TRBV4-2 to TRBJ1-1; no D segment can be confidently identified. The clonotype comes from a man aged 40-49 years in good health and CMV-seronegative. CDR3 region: CASREVLENTEAFF. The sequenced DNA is TGTGCCAGCAGAGAGGTCCTCGAGAACACTGAAGCTTTCTTT.